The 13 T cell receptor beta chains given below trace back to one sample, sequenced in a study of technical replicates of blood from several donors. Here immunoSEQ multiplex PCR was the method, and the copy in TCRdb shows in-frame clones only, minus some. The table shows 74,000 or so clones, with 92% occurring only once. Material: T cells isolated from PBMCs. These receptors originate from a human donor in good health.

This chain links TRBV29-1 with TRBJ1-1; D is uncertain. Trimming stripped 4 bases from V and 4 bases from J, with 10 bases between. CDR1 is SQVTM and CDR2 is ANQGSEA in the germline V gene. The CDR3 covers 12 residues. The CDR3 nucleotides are TGCAGCGTTGTGGAGGGAATCACTGAAGCTTTCTTT. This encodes CSVVEGITEAFF.

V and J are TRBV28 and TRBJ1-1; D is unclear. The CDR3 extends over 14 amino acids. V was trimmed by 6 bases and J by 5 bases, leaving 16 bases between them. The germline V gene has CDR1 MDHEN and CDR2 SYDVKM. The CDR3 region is CASSPPHGYTEAFF. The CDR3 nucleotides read TGTGCCAGCAGCCCACCTCACGGGTATACTGAAGCTTTCTTT. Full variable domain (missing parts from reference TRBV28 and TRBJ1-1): DVKVTQSSRYLVKRTGEKVFLECVQDMDHENMFWYRQDPGLGLRLIYFSYDVKMKEKGDIPEGYSVSREKKERFSLILESASTNQTSMYLCASSPPHGYTEAFFGQGTRLTVV.

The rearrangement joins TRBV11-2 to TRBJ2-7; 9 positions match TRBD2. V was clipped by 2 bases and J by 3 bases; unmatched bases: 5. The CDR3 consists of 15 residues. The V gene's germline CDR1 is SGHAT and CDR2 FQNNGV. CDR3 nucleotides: TGTGCCAGCAGCTTAACTAGCGGGTATCTCTACGAGCAGTACTTC. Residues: CASSLTSGYLYEQYF.

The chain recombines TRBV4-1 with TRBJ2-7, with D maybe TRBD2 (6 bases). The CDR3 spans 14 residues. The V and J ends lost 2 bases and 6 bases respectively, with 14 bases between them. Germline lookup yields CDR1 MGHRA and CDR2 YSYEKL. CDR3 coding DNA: TGCGCCAGCAGCCAATTAGCGGACCTCTTCGAGCAGTACTTC. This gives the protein CASSQLADLFEQYF.

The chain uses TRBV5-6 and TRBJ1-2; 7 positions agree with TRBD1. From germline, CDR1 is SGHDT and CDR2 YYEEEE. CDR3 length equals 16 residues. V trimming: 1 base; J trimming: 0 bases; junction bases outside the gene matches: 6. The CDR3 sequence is CASSLKGAVSNYGYTF. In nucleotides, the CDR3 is TGTGCCAGCAGCTTGAAGGGGGCCGTATCTAACTATGGCTACACCTTC.

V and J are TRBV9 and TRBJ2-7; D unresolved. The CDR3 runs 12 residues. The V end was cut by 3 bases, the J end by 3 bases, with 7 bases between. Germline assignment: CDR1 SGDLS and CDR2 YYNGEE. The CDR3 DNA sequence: TGTGCCAGCAGCGCCCCAGGCTACGAGCAGTACTTC. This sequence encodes CASSAPGYEQYF.

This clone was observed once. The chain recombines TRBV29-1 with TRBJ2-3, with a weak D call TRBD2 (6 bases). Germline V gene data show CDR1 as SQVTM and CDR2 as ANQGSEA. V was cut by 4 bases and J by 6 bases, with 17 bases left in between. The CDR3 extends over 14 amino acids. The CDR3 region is CSVVRAGLGDTQYF. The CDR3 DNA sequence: TGCAGCGTTGTTCGTGCGGGATTGGGGGATACGCAGTATTTT.

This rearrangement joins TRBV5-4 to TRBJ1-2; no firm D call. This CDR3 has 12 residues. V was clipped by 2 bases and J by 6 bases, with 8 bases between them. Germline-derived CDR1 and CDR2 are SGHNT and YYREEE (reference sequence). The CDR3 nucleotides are TGTGCCAGCAGCTTAGGGAGAAATGGCTACACCTTC. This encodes CASSLGRNGYTF. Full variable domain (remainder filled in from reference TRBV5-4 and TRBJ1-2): ETGVTQSPTHLIKTRGQQVTLRCSSQSGHNTVSWYQQALGQGPQFIFQYYREEENGRGNFPPRFSGLQFPNYSSELNVNALELDDSALYLCASSLGRNGYTFGSGTRLTVV.

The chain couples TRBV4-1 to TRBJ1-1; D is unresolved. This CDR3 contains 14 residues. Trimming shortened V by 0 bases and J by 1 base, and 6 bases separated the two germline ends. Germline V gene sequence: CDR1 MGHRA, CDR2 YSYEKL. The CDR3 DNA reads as TGCGCCAGCAGCCAAGATAGCGGGAACACTGAAGCTTTCTTT. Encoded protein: CASSQDSGNTEAFF.

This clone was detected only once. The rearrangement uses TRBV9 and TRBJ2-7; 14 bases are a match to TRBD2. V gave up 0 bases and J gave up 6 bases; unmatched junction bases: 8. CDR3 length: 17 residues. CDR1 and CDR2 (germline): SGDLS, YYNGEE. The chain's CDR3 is CASSVGYRLAGGLEQYF. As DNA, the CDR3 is TGTGCCAGCAGCGTAGGATATCGACTAGCGGGAGGGCTCGAGCAGTACTTC. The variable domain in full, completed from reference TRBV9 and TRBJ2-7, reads DSGVTQTPKHLITATGQRVTLRCSPRSGDLSVYWYQQSLDQGLQFLIQYYNGEERAKGNILERFSAQQFPDLHSELNLSSLELGDSALYFCASSVGYRLAGGLEQYFGPGTRLTVT.

Written as DNA, the CDR3 is TGTGCCAGCACTCCGCCAGTATCTAATGAAAAACTGTTTTTT. Translation gives CASTPPVSNEKLFF. The V gene is TRBV25-1, the J gene TRBJ1-4; D is ambiguous. The CDR3 spans 14 residues. V lost 7 bases and J lost 3, with 12 bases in between. Germline V gives CDR1 MGHDK, CDR2 SYGVNS.

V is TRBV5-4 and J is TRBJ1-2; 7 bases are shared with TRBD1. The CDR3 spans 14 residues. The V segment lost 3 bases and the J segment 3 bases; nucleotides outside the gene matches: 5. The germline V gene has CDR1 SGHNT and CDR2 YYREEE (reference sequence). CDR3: CASSSTGLDYGYTF. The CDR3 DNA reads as TGTGCCAGCAGCTCGACAGGGTTGGACTATGGCTACACCTTC.

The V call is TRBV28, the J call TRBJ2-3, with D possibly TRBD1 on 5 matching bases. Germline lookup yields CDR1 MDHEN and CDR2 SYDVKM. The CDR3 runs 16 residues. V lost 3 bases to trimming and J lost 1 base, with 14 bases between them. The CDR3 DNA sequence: TGTGCCAGCAGTTTCGCCAGGGCGAGAGGCACAGATACGCAGTATTTT. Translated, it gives CASSFARARGTDTQYF.